This TCR beta chain was recovered during a study of T-cell memory formation after mild COVID-19. General observations from the study: Memory cells collected pre-infection included some clones that later responded, suggesting cross-reactive memory joined. Those CD4+ clones that contracted were mainly in CM and EM (CD8+ ones in EMRA).

A word on this clonotype: What it recognizes is unknown.

CDR1 is KGHSH and CDR2 is LQKENI in the germline V gene. Trimming cost V 2 bases and J 0 bases, with 14 bases left between them. The CDR3 has 17 residues. The authors produced TCR alpha and TCR beta cDNA libraries with sample barcodes and UMIs by 5'RACE using constant-segment primers. TCRdb reprocessed the 5' RACE reads with MiXCR, giving one entry per CDR3 protein. The data contain about 400,000 distinct CDR3 sequences, about 25% of them seen just once; the ten biggest clones take up roughly 13%. The clonotype originates from an adult woman who had mild COVID-19 (a few samples of this study predate the infection). Cell type and time point are not known. The chain employs TRBV18 and TRBJ1-3; D is perhaps TRBD1 (5 bases). What was sequenced was PBMCs or a T cell subset sorted from them (not recorded which). The CDR3 here is CASSPASQVLSGNTIYF. The CDR3 coding sequence is TGTGCCAGCTCACCAGCTTCACAGGTGCTCTCTGGAAACACCATATATTTT.